Below, 30 T cell receptor beta chains from the same sample are listed, as sequenced in a study of Graves' ophthalmopathy and Graves' hyperthyroidism. Scientists amplified the TCR beta CDR3 regions from RNA transcripts. HTBI-primed first-round RT-PCR preceded second-round multiplex PCR. From the multiplex PCR reads, TCRdb called clonotypes with MiXCR, one entry per CDR3 protein. The repertoire holds fewer than 650,000 distinct CDR3 sequences, about 20% seen once, with more than 5.5% in the top ten. The sequenced sample consisted of peripheral blood. Receptors were obtained from a woman younger than 35 with stable Graves' hyperthyroidism. Some clones in this sample may be carry-over from other donors' samples.

The table lists this clonotype with a few counts. The J gene is TRBJ1-2, the V gene TRBV7-2; tentatively, D is TRBD1 (6 bases). V gave up 5 bases and J gave up 7 bases, with 14 bases separating them. CDR1 and CDR2 (germline): SGHTA, FQGNSA. This CDR3 is built from 13 residues. CDR3 DNA sequence: TGTGCCAGCAGCCCAGGGGACCTCTTTGGCTACACCTTC. Its translation is CASSPGDLFGYTF.

There are many counts of this clonotype. The chain uses TRBV7-3 and TRBJ1-5; D gene unclear. V was pared by 4 bases and J by 6 bases, with 10 bases between. Germline assignment: CDR1 SGHTA and CDR2 FQGTGA. CDR3 size: 13 residues. The CDR3, as DNA: TGTGCCAGCAGCTCAGAGTCCGGTCAGCCCCAGCATTTT. Residues: CASSSESGQPQHF.

This clonotype was counted many times. The gene calls are TRBV20-1 and TRBJ2-7; D is unclear. The CDR3 runs to 12 residues. Germline values: CDR1 DFQATT, CDR2 SNEGSKA (reference sequence). V lost 6 bases to trimming and J lost 4 bases, with 13 bases between them. CDR3 nucleotides: TGCAGTGCGAATGCCCGGGTTTACGAGCAGTACTTC. It specifies CSANARVYEQYF.

This clonotype appeared many times. The V gene is TRBV6-5, the J gene TRBJ1-2; the match to TRBD1 covers 7 bases. V trimming: 0 bases; J trimming: 3 bases; junction bases outside the gene matches: 4. Germline CDR1 MNHEY, CDR2 SVGAGI. The CDR3 has 15 amino acids. CDR3 amino acids: CASSYSGGTDYGYTF. The CDR3 region has the DNA TGTGCCAGCAGTTACTCGGGGGGGACAGACTATGGCTACACCTTC.

This clonotype has a count of ten or more. The genes are TRBV6-1 and TRBJ2-7; TRBD1 agrees at 9 bases. The J segment lost 2 bases and the V segment lost 6 bases, leaving 8 bases of the junction unmatched. Germline lookup yields CDR1 MNHNS and CDR2 SASEGT. The length of the CDR3 is 15 residues. CDR3 DNA sequence: TGTGCCAGCAGCGTGGGACAGGGCCCCACCTACGAGCAGTACTTC. Amino acids: CASSVGQGPTYEQYF.

This clonotype was detected ten times or more. The rearrangement links TRBV20-1 to TRBJ2-5, with 8 bases that match TRBD2. With V trimmed by 7 bases and J by 4 bases, 20 bases remained unmatched. The germline V gene encodes CDR1 DFQATT and CDR2 SNEGSKA (reference sequence). CDR3 length: 17 amino acids. The CDR3 sequence is CSGYLEGVGRAGETQYF. CDR3 bases: TGCAGTGGCTACCTCGAAGGCGTCGGGAGGGCCGGAGAGACCCAGTACTTC.

This clonotype was seen many times. V gene TRBV6-5 combines with J gene TRBJ2-7; 7 positions agree with TRBD1. This CDR3 region has 14 residues. CDR1 is MNHEY, CDR2 SVGAGI, per germline. V lost 4 bases to trimming and J lost 3 bases; unmatched junction nucleotides: 6. CDR3 protein: CASSSLGQRYEQYF. DNA for the CDR3: TGTGCCAGCAGTTCCTTGGGACAGCGCTACGAGCAGTACTTC.

In regard to this clonotype: A read error may be the cause here, since a much bigger clone is one base away. This sequence joins TRBV6-2 or TRBV6-3 and TRBJ1-5; unclear D gene. Germline CDR1 and CDR2: MNHEY and SVGEGT. Trimming cost V 10 bases and J 6 bases, with 10 bases left between them. This CDR3 comprises 11 residues. The CDR3 spells CAIGPAQPQHF. CDR3 bases: TGTGCCATCGGGCCTGCTCAGCCCCAGCATTTT.

The J gene is TRBJ2-5, the V gene TRBV6-2 or TRBV6-3; no clear D. This CDR3 is 14 amino acids long. Trimming removed 0 bases at V and 5 bases at J, with 10 bases between. Germline V lookup: CDR1 MNHEY, CDR2 SVGEGT. The CDR3 sequence: CASSYSGPSETQYF. The CDR3, as DNA: TGTGCCAGCAGTTACTCGGGCCCGTCGGAGACCCAGTACTTC.

There are many counts of this clonotype. The gene calls are TRBV5-1 and TRBJ2-7; D is uncertain. This CDR3 region has 13 residues. Germline CDR1 reads SGHRS; CDR2 reads YFSETQ. The V gene lost 0 bases and the J gene lost 5 bases, with 9 bases spanning the gap. This chain's CDR3 is CASSLVSMNEQYF. In nucleotides, the CDR3 is TGCGCCAGCAGCTTGGTAAGCATGAACGAGCAGTACTTC.

This clonotype was counted a few times. The chain combines TRBV20-1 with TRBJ2-7, with D maybe TRBD1 (6 bases). The V and J ends lost 1 base and 3 bases respectively, with 13 bases between them. The CDR3 runs 14 residues. Germline V gene sequence: CDR1 DFQATT, CDR2 SNEGSKA (reference sequence). CDR3 nucleotides: TGCAGTGCTAGAGGGACAGCCAATGACTACGAGCAGTACTTC. This codes for CSARGTANDYEQYF.

This chain connects TRBV6-1 to TRBJ1-1; TRBD1 agrees at 9 bases. This CDR3 comprises 15 residues. The germline V gene has CDR1 MNHNS and CDR2 SASEGT. V shed 2 bases, J shed 4 bases, and the junction held 5 bases outside the gene matches. As DNA, the CDR3 is TGTGCCAGCAGTGAAAGGAGGGACAGGGCCACTGAAGCTTTCTTT. Protein product: CASSERRDRATEAFF.

This clonotype was seen repeatedly, ten times or more. This sequence joins TRBV11-2 and TRBJ1-6; D is unresolved. The CDR3 loop spans 13 amino acids. Germline values: CDR1 SGHAT, CDR2 FQNNGV. Trimming removed 3 bases at V and 10 bases at J, with 10 bases between. CDR3 in amino acids: CASSLEPNSPLHF. The DNA of the CDR3 is TGTGCCAGCAGCTTGGAGCCGAACTCACCCCTCCACTTT.

The sample holds many counts of this clonotype. The rearrangement uses TRBV12-3 or TRBV12-4 and TRBJ2-5; D is possibly TRBD1 or TRBD2 (5 bases each). V dropped 3 bases and J dropped 1 base, with 9 bases sitting between them. CDR3 length: 14 residues. For the CDR3, the DNA is TGTGCCAGCAGTTTCGCCGGGGCCCAAGAGACCCAGTACTTC. Amino acid sequence: CASSFAGAQETQYF.

This clonotype was observed many times. This rearrangement joins TRBV29-1 to TRBJ2-2; tentative D call: TRBD1 (5 bases). Germline V gives CDR1 SQVTM, CDR2 ANQGSEA. Trimming removed 7 bases at V and 6 bases at J, with 12 bases between. The CDR3 totals 12 residues. The CDR3, as DNA: TGCAGCGCAGGGCCAGGGTCCGGGGAGCTGTTTTTT. It encodes CSAGPGSGELFF.

The chain carries TRBV12-3 or TRBV12-4 and TRBJ1-5; 10 positions match TRBD1. Trimming at V came to 5 bases and at J to 6 bases, leaving 7 bases not matched to a gene. This CDR3 is 15 amino acids long. In nucleotides, the CDR3 is TGTGCCAGCAGTGCGGGGACAGGGGATACTCAGCCCCAGCATTTT. The encoded protein is CASSAGTGDTQPQHF.

The chain links TRBV7-8 to TRBJ2-5; 8 bases match TRBD2. In germline, CDR1 is SGHVS, CDR2 FQNEAQ. The CDR3 sequence is 13 residues long. The ends lost 5 bases at V and 7 bases at J; junction bases unmatched: 6. The CDR3 DNA sequence: TGTGCCAGCAGCCCGGGGGGGGGAGTGACCCAGTACTTC. This gives the protein CASSPGGGVTQYF.

This clonotype showed up just a few times. V gene TRBV11-1 combines with J gene TRBJ1-3; the D is unclear. Germline V gives CDR1 SGHAT, CDR2 FQDESV (reference sequence). This CDR3 comprises 18 residues. Trimming stripped 3 bases from V and 0 bases from J, with 18 bases between. CDR3 DNA sequence: TGTGCCAGCAGCTTCGGGCAGCAGAATATCTTCTCTGGAAACACCATATATTTT. Its protein product is CASSFGQQNIFSGNTIYF.

Of note for this clonotype: The conserved closing phenylalanine or tryptophan is absent in this CDR3, likely reflecting a read error. V and J are TRBV20-1 and TRBJ1-1, with D unresolved. Germline V gene lookup returns CDR1 DFQATT and CDR2 SNEGSKA (reference sequence). The CDR3 has 15 amino acids. Trimming left V 4 bases short and J 8 bases short, with 23 bases between. The CDR3 sequence: CSATPSKRHRGEAFV. DNA for the CDR3: TGCAGTGCTACCCCATCAAAGCGGCACCGCGGAGAAGCTTTCGTT.

The chain recombines TRBV4-2 with TRBJ1-2; possibly TRBD1 for D (6 bases). V lost 1 base, J lost 4 bases, and 19 bases lay in between. The CDR3 has 17 amino acids. The germline CDR1 and CDR2 sequences are LGHNA and YNFKEQ. CDR3 amino acids: CASSQGGGEQGRYGYTF. CDR3 bases: TGTGCCAGCAGCCAAGGGGGGGGCGAACAGGGACGCTATGGCTACACCTTC.

The table lists this clonotype with many counts. The chain is built from TRBV30 and TRBJ2-7, with D maybe TRBD2 (6 bases). V was shortened by 2 bases and J by 5 bases, with 7 bases between the two germline ends. The CDR3 has 11 amino acids. Germline lookup yields CDR1 GTSNPN and CDR2 SVGIG (reference sequence). DNA for the CDR3: TGTGCCTGGAGTCGGAGGGACGAGCAGTACTTC. Translated: CAWSRRDEQYF.

This clonotype was seen ten or more times. The chain recombines TRBV6-5 with TRBJ1-1; D remains ambiguous. The CDR3 totals 12 residues. With 2 bases removed from V and 6 bases from J, the gap between germline ends came to 7 bases. Germline CDR1 MNHEY, CDR2 SVGAGI. For the CDR3, the DNA is TGTGCCAGCAGTTACCCAGAAGCTGAAGCTTTCTTT. Its protein product is CASSYPEAEAFF.

Comments on this clonotype: This may come from a read error, since a much larger clone is one base off. J is TRBJ2-7 and V is TRBV29-1, with D unresolved. Germline V gene lookup returns CDR1 SQVTM and CDR2 ANQGSEA. This CDR3 contains 14 residues. Between the trimmed V and J ends, which lost 5 bases and 3 bases, there was a span of 17 bases. The DNA of the CDR3 is TGCAGCGTTTCCGCAAACAGAAGGTACTACGAGCAGTACTTC. This gives the protein CSVSANRRYYEQYF.

The sample holds a few counts of this clonotype. The J gene is TRBJ2-7, the V gene TRBV7-6, with D tentatively TRBD2 (6 bases). This CDR3 contains 13 residues. V was trimmed by 4 bases and J by 2 bases, leaving 9 bases between them. Germline V gene data show CDR1 as SGHVS and CDR2 as FNYEAQ. The CDR3 sequence: CASSSRGAYEQYF. CDR3 DNA: TGTGCCAGCAGCTCCCGCGGGGCCTACGAGCAGTACTTC.

This clonotype was observed a handful of times. The rearrangement joins TRBV12-3 or TRBV12-4 to TRBJ2-7, with 7 bases identical to TRBD2. CDR3 size: 15 residues. With V trimmed by 8 bases and J by 2 bases, 12 bases remained unmatched. CDR3 nucleotide sequence: TGTGCCAGCCGACCGAGGGAGGGCCCCACCTACGAGCAGTACTTC. Translating gives CASRPREGPTYEQYF.

This clonotype was observed at least ten times. This chain uses TRBV12-3 or TRBV12-4 with TRBJ2-2; TRBD1 agrees at 10 bases. The CDR3 has 16 amino acids. The trim removed 3 bases at V and 3 bases at J, leaving 4 bases unmatched. The DNA of the CDR3 is TGTGCCAGCAGTTTCCGGGACAGGGGTTACACCGGGGAGCTGTTTTTT. The encoded protein is CASSFRDRGYTGELFF.

This clonotype has ten or more counts. CDR3 loop: CASGTESGYGYTF. The DNA for the CDR3 is TGTGCCAGCGGGACAGAGAGCGGCTATGGCTACACCTTC. The rearrangement joins TRBV19 to TRBJ1-2; 7 bases are a match to TRBD1. The CDR3 has 13 amino acids. The V segment lost 9 bases and the J segment 4 bases; nucleotides outside the gene matches: 8. Germline V gene lookup returns CDR1 LNHDA and CDR2 SQIVND (reference sequence). Based on the CDR3 plus reference TRBV19 and TRBJ1-2, the full variable domain is DGGITQSPKYLFRKEGQNVTLSCEQNLNHDAMYWYRQDPGQGLRLIYYSQIVNDFQKGDIAEGYSVSREKKESFPLTVTSAQKNPTAFYLCASGTESGYGYTFGSGTRLTVV.

The J gene is TRBJ1-2, the V gene TRBV6-1, with 7 nucleotides matching TRBD1. The ends lost 2 bases at V and 3 bases at J; junction bases unmatched: 6. This CDR3 has 15 amino acids. CDR1 and CDR2 from the germline V gene are MNHNS and SASEGT. CDR3 region: CASSEIGGADYGYTF. The CDR3 DNA follows: TGTGCCAGCAGTGAAATAGGGGGCGCCGACTATGGCTACACCTTC.

The table lists this clonotype with many counts. The CDR3 bases are TGTGCCAGCAGTCCCTGGGACATCTACGAGCAGTACTTC. Translated: CASSPWDIYEQYF. The V and J genes are TRBV28 and TRBJ2-7; weak D call: TRBD1 (6 bases). CDR1 and CDR2 (germline): MDHEN, SYDVKM. The V gene lost 5 bases and the J gene lost 3 bases, with 11 bases spanning the gap. The CDR3 runs to 13 residues.

This clonotype was seen many times. The rearrangement uses TRBV7-3 and TRBJ2-5; no definite D call. CDR1 and CDR2 from the germline V gene are SGHTA and FQGTGA. V dropped 5 bases and J dropped 7 bases, with 14 bases sitting between them. The CDR3 is made up of 13 amino acids. The CDR3 is CASSPDSVGTQYF. The DNA for the CDR3 is TGTGCCAGCAGCCCCGACTCTGTTGGGACCCAGTACTTC.